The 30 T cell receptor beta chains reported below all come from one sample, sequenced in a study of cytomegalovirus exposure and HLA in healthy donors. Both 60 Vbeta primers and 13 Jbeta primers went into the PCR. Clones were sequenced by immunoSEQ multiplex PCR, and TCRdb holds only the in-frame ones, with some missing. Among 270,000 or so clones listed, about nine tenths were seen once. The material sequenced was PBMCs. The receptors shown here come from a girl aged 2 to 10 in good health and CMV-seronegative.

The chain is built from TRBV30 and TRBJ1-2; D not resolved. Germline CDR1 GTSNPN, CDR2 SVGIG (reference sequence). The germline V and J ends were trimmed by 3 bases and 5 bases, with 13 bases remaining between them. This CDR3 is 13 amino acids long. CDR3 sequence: CAWRVKGGYGYTF. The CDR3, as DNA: TGTGCCTGGAGAGTGAAGGGAGGGTATGGCTACACCTTC. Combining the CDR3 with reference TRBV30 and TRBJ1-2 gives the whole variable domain SQTIHQWPATLVQPVGSPLSLECTVEGTSNPNLYWYRQAAGRGLQLLFYSVGIGQISSEVPQNLSASRPQDRQFILSSKKLLLSDSGFYLCAWRVKGGYGYTFGSGTRLTVV.

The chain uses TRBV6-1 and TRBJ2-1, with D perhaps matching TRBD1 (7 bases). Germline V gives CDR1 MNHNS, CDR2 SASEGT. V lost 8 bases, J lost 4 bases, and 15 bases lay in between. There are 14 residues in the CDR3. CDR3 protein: CASSRQGGYNEQFF. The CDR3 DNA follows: TGTGCCAGCTCCCGCCAGGGGGGATACAATGAGCAGTTCTTC.

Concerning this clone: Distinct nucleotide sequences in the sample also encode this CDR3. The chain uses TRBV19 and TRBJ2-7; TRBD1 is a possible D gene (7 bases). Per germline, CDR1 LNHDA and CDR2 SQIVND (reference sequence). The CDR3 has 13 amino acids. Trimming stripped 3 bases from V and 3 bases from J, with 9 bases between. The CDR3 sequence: CASSIQGGYEQYF. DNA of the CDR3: TGTGCCAGTAGTATCCAGGGGGGCTACGAGCAGTACTTC.

CDR3 region: CASSPQYNEKLFF. CDR3 bases: TGTGCCAGCAGTCCCCAGTATAATGAAAAACTGTTTTTT. This chain links TRBV2 with TRBJ1-4, with D uncertain. The CDR3 sequence is 13 residues long. CDR1 and CDR2 from the germline V gene are SNHLY and FYNNEI. Between the trimmed V and J ends, which lost 5 bases and 4 bases, there was a span of 8 bases.

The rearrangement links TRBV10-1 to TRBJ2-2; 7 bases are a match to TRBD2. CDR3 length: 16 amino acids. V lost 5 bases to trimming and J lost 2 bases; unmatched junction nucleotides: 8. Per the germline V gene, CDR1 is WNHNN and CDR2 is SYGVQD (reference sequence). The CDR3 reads CASSPFGGSNTGELFF. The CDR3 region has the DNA TGCGCCAGCAGTCCCTTTGGCGGGAGTAACACCGGGGAGCTGTTTTTT.

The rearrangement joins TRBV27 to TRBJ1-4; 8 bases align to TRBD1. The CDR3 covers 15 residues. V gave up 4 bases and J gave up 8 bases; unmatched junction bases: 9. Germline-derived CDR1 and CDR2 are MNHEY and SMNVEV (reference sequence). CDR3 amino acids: CASSYVRTGIEKLFF. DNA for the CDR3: TGTGCCAGCAGTTACGTTCGGACAGGGATCGAAAAACTGTTTTTT.

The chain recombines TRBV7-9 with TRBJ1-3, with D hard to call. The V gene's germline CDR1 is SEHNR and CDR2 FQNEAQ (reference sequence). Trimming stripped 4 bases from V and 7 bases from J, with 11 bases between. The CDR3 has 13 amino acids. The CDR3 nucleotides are TGTGCCAGCAGCTCATCGGCCGGGAACACCATATATTTT. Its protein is CASSSSAGNTIYF.

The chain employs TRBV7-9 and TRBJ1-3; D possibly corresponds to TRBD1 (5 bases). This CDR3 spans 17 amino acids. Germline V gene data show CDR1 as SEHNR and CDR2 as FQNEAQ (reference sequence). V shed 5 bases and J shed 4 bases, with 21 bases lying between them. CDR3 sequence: CASSLQTGGLSGNTIYF. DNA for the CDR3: TGTGCCAGCAGCCTTCAGACCGGGGGATTATCGGGAAACACCATATATTTT.

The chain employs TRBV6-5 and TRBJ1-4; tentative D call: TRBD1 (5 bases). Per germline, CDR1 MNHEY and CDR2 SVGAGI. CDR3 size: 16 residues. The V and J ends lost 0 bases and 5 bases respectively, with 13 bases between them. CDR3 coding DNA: TGTGCCAGCAGTTACTCGAAACGACAGTTAAATGAAAAACTGTTTTTT. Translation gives CASSYSKRQLNEKLFF.

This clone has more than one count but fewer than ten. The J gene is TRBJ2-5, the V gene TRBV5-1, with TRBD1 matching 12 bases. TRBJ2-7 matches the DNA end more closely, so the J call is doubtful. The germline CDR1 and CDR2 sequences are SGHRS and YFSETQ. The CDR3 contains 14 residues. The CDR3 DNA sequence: TGCGCCAGCAGCGGGACAGGGGGCAAAAACGAGCAGTACTTC. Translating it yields CASSGTGGKNEQYF.

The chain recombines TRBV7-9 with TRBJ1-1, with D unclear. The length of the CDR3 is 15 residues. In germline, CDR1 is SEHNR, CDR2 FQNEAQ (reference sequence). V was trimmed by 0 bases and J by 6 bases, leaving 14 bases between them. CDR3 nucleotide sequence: TGTGCCAGCAGCTTAGCGCTAGGACGGACTTCTGAAGCTTTCTTT. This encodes CASSLALGRTSEAFF.

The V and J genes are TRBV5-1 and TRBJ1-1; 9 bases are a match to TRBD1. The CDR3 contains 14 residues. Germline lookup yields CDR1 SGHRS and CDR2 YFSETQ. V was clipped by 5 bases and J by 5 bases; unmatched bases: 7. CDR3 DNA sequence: TGCGCCAGCAGATCCACAGGGGGCCAAACTGAAGCTTTCTTT. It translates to CASRSTGGQTEAFF.

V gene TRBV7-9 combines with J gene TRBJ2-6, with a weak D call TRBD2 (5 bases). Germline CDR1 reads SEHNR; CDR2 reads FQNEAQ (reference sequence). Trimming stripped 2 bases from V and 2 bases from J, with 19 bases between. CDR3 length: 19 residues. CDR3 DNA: TGTGCCAGCAGCTTACTCCGGGATAGCTGGATTGCTGGGGCCAACGTCCTGACTTTC. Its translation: CASSLLRDSWIAGANVLTF.

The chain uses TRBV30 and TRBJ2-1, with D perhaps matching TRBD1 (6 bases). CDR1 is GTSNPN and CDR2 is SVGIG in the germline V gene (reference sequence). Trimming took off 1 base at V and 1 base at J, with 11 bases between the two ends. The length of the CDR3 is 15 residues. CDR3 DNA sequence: TGTGCCTGGAGTGGGGGGCAGGGGTCCTACAATGAGCAGTTCTTC. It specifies CAWSGGQGSYNEQFF.

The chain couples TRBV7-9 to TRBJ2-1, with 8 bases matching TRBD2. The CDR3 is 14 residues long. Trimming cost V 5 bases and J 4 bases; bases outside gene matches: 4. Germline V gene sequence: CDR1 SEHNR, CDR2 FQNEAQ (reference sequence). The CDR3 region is CASSQRGGYNEQFF. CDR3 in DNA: TGTGCCAGCAGCCAACGGGGGGGTTACAATGAGCAGTTCTTC.

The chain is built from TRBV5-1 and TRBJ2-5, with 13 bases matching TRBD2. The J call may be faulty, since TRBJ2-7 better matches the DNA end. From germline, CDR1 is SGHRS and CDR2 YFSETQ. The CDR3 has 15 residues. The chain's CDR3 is CASSLGTSGSYEQYF. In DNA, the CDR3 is TGCGCCAGCAGCTTGGGGACTAGCGGGAGTTACGAGCAGTACTTC.

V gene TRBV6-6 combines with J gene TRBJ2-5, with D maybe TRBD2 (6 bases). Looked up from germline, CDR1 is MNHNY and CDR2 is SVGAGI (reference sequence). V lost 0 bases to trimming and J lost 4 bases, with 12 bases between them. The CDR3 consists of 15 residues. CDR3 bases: TGTGCCAGCAGTTACTCGCCGACTAGTCGAGAGACCCAGTACTTC. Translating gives CASSYSPTSRETQYF.

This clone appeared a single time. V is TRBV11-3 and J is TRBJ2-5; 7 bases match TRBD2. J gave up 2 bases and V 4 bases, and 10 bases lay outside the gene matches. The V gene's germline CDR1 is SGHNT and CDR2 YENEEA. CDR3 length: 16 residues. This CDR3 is CASSSGRVGRQETQYF. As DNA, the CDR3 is TGTGCCAGCAGCTCGGGGAGGGTGGGGCGGCAAGAGACCCAGTACTTC.

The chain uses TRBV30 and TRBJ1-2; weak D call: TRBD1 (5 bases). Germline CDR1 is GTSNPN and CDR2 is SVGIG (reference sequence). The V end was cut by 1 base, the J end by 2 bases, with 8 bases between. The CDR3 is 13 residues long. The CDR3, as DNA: TGTGCCTGGAGTGAGACAGAGAACTATGGCTACACCTTC. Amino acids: CAWSETENYGYTF.

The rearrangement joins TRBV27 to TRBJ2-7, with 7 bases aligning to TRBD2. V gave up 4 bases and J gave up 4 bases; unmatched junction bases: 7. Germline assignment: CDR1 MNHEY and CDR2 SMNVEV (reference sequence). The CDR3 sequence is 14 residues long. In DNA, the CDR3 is TGTGCCAGCAGTTATGGGAGGGGAAATTACGAGCAGTACTTC. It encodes CASSYGRGNYEQYF.

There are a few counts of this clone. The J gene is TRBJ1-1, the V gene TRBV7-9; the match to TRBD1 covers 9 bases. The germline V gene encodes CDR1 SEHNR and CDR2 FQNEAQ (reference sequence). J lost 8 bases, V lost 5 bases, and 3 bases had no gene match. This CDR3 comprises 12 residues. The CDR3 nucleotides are TGTGCCAGCAGCCTCGGGACAGGGGAAGCTTTCTTT. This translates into CASSLGTGEAFF.

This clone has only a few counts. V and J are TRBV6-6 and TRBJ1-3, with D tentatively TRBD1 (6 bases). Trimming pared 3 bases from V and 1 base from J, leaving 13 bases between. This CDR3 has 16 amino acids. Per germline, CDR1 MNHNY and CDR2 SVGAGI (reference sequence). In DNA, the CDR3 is TGTGCCAGCAGTTATTTCTCCGGGACATCTGGAAACACCATATATTTT. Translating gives CASSYFSGTSGNTIYF.

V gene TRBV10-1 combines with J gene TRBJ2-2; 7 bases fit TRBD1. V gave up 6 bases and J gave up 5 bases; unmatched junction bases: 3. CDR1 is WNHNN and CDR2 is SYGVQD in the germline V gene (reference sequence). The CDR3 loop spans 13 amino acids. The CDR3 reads CASRQTGTGELFF. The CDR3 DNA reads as TGCGCCAGCAGGCAGACAGGGACCGGGGAGCTGTTTTTT.

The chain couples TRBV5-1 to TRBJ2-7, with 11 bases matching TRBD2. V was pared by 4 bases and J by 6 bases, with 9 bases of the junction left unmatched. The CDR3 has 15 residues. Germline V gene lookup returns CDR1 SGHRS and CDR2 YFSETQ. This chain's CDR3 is CASSQIAGGQGEQYF. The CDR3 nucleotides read TGCGCCAGCAGCCAAATAGCGGGGGGGCAAGGCGAGCAGTACTTC.

The CDR3 DNA follows: TGCGCCAGCAGCTTGGCAGTAGCCAAAAACATTCAGTACTTC. Residues: CASSLAVAKNIQYF. This sequence joins TRBV5-1 and TRBJ2-4; no reliable D call. Per germline, CDR1 SGHRS and CDR2 YFSETQ. V dropped 0 bases and J dropped 0 bases, with 4 bases sitting between them. The CDR3 spans 14 residues.

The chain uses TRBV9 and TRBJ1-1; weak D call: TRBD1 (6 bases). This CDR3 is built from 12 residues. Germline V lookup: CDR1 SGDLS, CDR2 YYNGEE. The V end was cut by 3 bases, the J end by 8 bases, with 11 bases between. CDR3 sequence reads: CASSGWDIEAFF. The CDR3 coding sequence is TGTGCCAGCAGCGGATGGGACATCGAAGCTTTCTTT.

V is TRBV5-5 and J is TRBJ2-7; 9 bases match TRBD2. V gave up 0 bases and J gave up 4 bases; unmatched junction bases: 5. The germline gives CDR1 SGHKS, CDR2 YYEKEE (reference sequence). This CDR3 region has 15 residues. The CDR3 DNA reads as TGTGCCAGCAGCTTGGGGGCGGGAGGGGCGTACGAGCAGTACTTC. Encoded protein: CASSLGAGGAYEQYF.

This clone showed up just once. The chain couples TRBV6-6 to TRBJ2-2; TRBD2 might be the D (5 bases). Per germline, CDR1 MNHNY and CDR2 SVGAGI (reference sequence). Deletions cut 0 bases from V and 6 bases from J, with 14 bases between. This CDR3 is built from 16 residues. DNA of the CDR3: TGTGCCAGCAGTTACTCCCCGCGGGTAGCTGCCGGGGAGCTGTTTTTT. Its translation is CASSYSPRVAAGELFF.

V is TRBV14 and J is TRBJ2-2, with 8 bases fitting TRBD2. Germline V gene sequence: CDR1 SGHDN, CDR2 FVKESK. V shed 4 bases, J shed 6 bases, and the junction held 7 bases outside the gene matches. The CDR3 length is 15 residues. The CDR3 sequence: CASSPGTRVAGELFF. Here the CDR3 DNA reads TGTGCCAGCAGCCCCGGGACTAGGGTCGCCGGGGAGCTGTTTTTT.

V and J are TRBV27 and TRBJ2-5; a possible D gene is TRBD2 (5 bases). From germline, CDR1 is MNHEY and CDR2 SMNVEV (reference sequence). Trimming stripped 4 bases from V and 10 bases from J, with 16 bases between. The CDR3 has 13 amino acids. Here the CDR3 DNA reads TGTGCCAGCAGTTCCCGACTACCCCAAGGCCAGTACTTC. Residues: CASSSRLPQGQYF.